A selection of T cell receptor beta chains follows, all from one sample in a study of beta chain features in type 1 diabetes. Clones were read by immunoSEQ multiplex PCR, and TCRdb kept only the in-frame ones, dropping some. The sample includes about 150,000 clones, around 10% of them seen just once. Sequencing was performed on central memory CD4+ T cells from blood. The receptors originated from a man younger than 35 in good health. CDR3s leave out the opening cysteine and the closing phenylalanine or tryptophan.

v_call,j_call,cdr3_aa
TRBV28,TRBJ1-6,ASSFSGGANSPLH
TRBV29-1,TRBJ2-3,SGDRGTDTQY
TRBV6-1,TRBJ1-3,ASTPGGRNTIY
TRBV7-2,TRBJ2-3,ASRYSGGTTSTDTQY
TRBV7-2,TRBJ2-7,ASSVLPAGPNEQY
TRBV11-2,TRBJ2-2,ASSLVSRGTGELF
TRBV25-1,TRBJ1-2,ASSVSRAAHGYT
TRBV5-1,TRBJ2-5,ASSLGRYQETQY
TRBV30,TRBJ1-1,AWSVAVNTEAF
TRBV7-3,TRBJ2-1,ASSSSASGERF
TRBV5-6,TRBJ1-4,ASRSSTTKNEKLF
TRBV28,TRBJ1-1,ASKEGDRGRNTEAF
TRBV2,TRBJ2-7,ASSGFEEGEQY
TRBV2,TRBJ2-7,ASSEALQSTEQY
TRBV15,TRBJ1-4,ATSRDHRGLNEKLF
TRBV7-6,TRBJ2-7,ASSSTSGGYEQY
TRBV25-1,TRBJ1-1,ASSVGGQGRRGTEAF
TRBV7-9,TRBJ1-1,ASSFWTGEAF
TRBV5-1,TRBJ1-2,ASRVGQGPFYGYT
TRBV4-3,TRBJ2-7,ASSQIVAGPYEQY
TRBV6-5,TRBJ2-1,ATRANYNEQF
TRBV29-1,TRBJ1-2,SVAGRGNYGYT
TRBV13,TRBJ2-3,ASSQGVLAPDTQY
TRBV30,TRBJ1-4,AWSLFGGNEKLF
TRBV4-2,TRBJ2-7,ASSQDLFSTRGSYEQY
TRBV7-2,TRBJ2-2,ASSFYTGELF
TRBV9,TRBJ2-1,ASSVDSPGYNEQF
TRBV18,TRBJ2-5,ASSPGQGSETQY
TRBV27,TRBJ2-6,ASSSLAAGANVLT
TRBV6-6,TRBJ2-3,ASSWTVDTQY
TRBV5-1,TRBJ1-2,ASSLTGPNGYT
TRBV6-6,TRBJ2-6,ASSWRGGGANVLT
TRBV27,TRBJ2-6,ASSLSAGANVLT
TRBV9,TRBJ1-3,ASSVGTNGNTIY
TRBV19,TRBJ2-1,ASSVGTSYNEQF
TRBV7-6,TRBJ2-3,ASSLGRLDTQY
TRBV27,TRBJ2-4,ASSLSRGGAHIQY
TRBV18,TRBJ2-3,ASSPSSTRQDTQY
TRBV28,TRBJ1-2,ASSFRGQGDGYT
TRBV7-9,TRBJ1-3,ASSLGGTAGNTIY
TRBV28,TRBJ1-2,ASSQGAQGYGYT
TRBV5-6,TRBJ2-2,ASSEVGRRNTGELF
TRBV4-3,TRBJ2-2,ASSRQAGGTGELF